This TCR beta chain was profiled in a study of blood T cells in healthy people across ages (dated by TCRdb to the mid-2010s). Regarding the complete study: In model experiments, template switching captured about one uniquely barcoded TCR beta cDNA molecule for every two T cells. Age-related changes in TCR beta repertoire diversity were measured in the study by deep sequencing normalized with unique cDNA molecular identifiers. Donors were grouped into four age groups: young (average approximately 15 years), middle-aged (roughly 38), aged (about 60) and long-lived (about 89). To avoid experimental bias, donors of different ages were distributed randomly across sequencing lanes. Using the same blood draw, the study looked at two additional independent replicas of 1 million unique cDNA reads for two donors, one aged 18 to 30 and the other aged 80 or older. Overall study outcomes, separate from this receptor: Compared with the aged group, the long-lived group had more naive CD4+ T cells, fewer expanded clones and increased TCR diversity, a pattern suggesting age selection. The percentage of naive T cells measured by flow cytometry correlated strongly with observed TCR beta diversity. Donor CMV infection status was unknown, potentially confounding age-related changes in expanded clonotypes. Observed TCR beta diversity per million T cells fell roughly linearly with age, and a significant reduction was already apparent by age roughly 41. Estimates of total diversity based on one million sequenced T cells were considered lower bounds and underestimates. Conclusive comparison of naive and antigen-experienced compartments was prevented by the profiling of bulk unsorted PBMCs.

As encoded in the germline V gene, CDR1 is KGHDR while CDR2 is SFDVKD. Trimming removed 4 bases from V and 5 bases from J; the gene matches leave 7 bases unexplained. The CDR3 sequence holds 15 residues, the cysteine and phenylalanine included. The retained sequence is limited to the CDR3, 45 bases, with the frame set at the first base. Donors were a few dozen systemically healthy Caucasian individuals from Russia aged roughly 6 to 95 years. Each donor gave ten milliliters of peripheral blood, collected into EDTA-treated Vacutainer tubes. Ficoll-Paque density-gradient centrifugation was used to isolate PBMCs, with at least 6 million per sample. Trizol reagent was used to extract total RNA from PBMCs, with at least 5.5 micrograms per sample. The percentages of naive CD45RAhigh/CD27high T cells were determined by flow cytometry on a PBMC aliquot from every donor. To prepare the library, 5' RACE was applied. The data were produced on an Illumina HiSeq 2500. A second PCR of about 7 to 12 cycles was run with a J-beta primer mix and a sample-barcoded 5' primer. Each TCR beta cDNA molecule received a unique molecular identifier from a template-switch 5' adaptor carrying 12 random nucleotides. Each sample yielded at least 2.5 million CDR3-containing paired-end reads. All of the RNA was converted into first-strand cDNA using the Mint cDNA synthesis kit, with a TRBC-specific oligonucleotide serving as the primer. All cDNA was treated with uracil-DNA glycosylase and then went through a first 18-cycle PCR with the universal primers M1SS and BC2_uni_R. In the original analysis: Each sample was normalized by randomly selecting 1 million high-quality reads, each carrying a distinct molecular identifier. Instead of being binned into consensus sequences, reads that shared molecular identifiers were thrown out. MiTCR, with a Q25 quality threshold and the strictest error-elimination algorithm, was used for CDR3 identification, clonotype clustering and error correction. A nonparametric unseen species model with Euler transformation was used to estimate a lower bound on total TCR beta diversity. TCRdb trimmed public reads at Q25 via fastp, called clones via MiXCR and kept in-frame beta chains. Entries are consolidated by CDR3 protein sequence, retaining the most common genes and DNA. TCRdb assigned the V and J calls; the authors' analysis was not used. The sample has 1.5 million to 2 million distinct CDR3 sequences on record, just under 50% of them singletons. Jointly, the top ten make up roughly 2% of the sample.

In regard to this clonotype: Its antigen remains undetermined. Base qualities are not provided; no much larger clone lies one nucleotide away.

This TCR derives from a woman between 40 and 55 years old in good health. Sequenced: blood. The rearrangement combines TRBV24-1 with TRBJ2-1, and 7 bases in between align with TRBD1. In nucleotide form, the sequence is TGTGCCACCAGTGACCCTGGGACAGCCAACAATGAGCAGTTCTTC. Protein translation: CATSDPGTANNEQFF.